Sequencing of this TCR beta chain was carried out in a study of response to subunit inactivated influenza vaccine. Study findings and constraints: With each seasonal influenza vaccination, the authors suggested, few new T cells are recruited.

The length of the CDR3 is 15 residues. V lost 3 bases, J lost 4 bases, and 8 bases stayed unmatched. Germline V gives CDR1 SGHRS, CDR2 YFSETQ. Notes on this clonotype: Antigen unknown.

TCRdb analysed the RT-PCR reads with MiXCR anew, one entry per CDR3 protein. The data contain roughly 520,000 distinct CDR3 sequences, about 25% of them singletons. V gene TRBV5-1 combines with J gene TRBJ1-1; TRBD1 aligns across 8 bases. The specimen was CD4+ T cells sorted from PBMCs, collected about 5 days after vaccination. This TCR derives from a man over 45 who received an inactivated influenza vaccine. This CDR3 is CASSSSGGAGTEAFF. The CDR3 nucleotides read TGCGCCAGCAGCTCCTCAGGGGGCGCGGGCACTGAAGCTTTCTTT.